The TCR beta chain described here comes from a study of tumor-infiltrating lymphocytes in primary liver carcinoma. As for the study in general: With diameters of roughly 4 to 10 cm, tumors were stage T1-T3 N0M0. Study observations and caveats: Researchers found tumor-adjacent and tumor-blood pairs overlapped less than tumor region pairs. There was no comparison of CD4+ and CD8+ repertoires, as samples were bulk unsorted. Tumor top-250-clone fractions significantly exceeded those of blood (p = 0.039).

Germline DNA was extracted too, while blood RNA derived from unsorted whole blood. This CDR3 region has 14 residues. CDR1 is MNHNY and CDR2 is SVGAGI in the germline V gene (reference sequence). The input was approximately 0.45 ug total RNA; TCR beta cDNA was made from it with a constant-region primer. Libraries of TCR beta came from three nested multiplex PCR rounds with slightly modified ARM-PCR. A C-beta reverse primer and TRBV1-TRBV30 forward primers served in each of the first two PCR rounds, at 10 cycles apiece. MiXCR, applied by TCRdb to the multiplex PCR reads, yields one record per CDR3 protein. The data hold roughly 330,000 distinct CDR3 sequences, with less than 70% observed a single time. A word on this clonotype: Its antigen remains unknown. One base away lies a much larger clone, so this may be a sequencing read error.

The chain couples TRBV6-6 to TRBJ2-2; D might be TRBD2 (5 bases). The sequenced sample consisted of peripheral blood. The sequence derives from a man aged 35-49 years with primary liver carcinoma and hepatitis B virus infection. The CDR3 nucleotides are TGTGCCAGCAGTTCTGGAACATACACCGGGGAGCCGTTTTTT. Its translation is CASSSGTYTGEPFF.